A selection of T cell receptor beta chains follows, all from one sample in a study of shared clonotypes between healthy human individuals. TCRdb keeps only in-frame clones here, not all; method: immunoSEQ multiplex PCR. The repertoire includes about 380,000 clones, around 96% of them detected once, and approximately 0.3% sits in the top ten. Sequenced input: memory CD8+ T cells sorted from blood. The receptors originated from a man aged 30 to 45 in good health. CDR3s include the opening cysteine and the closing phenylalanine or tryptophan. Each record gives: J gene, V gene, CDR3 protein.

j_gene: TRBJ1-2
v_gene: TRBV10-3
CDR3aa: CAISPTGHDGYTF

j_gene: TRBJ2-7
v_gene: TRBV12-5
CDR3aa: CASGLVVSFYEQYF

j_gene: TRBJ2-7
v_gene: TRBV2
CDR3aa: CASSDPGTVTYEQYF

j_gene: TRBJ2-3
v_gene: TRBV10-2
CDR3aa: CASSESRGLADTQYF

j_gene: TRBJ2-5
v_gene: TRBV2
CDR3aa: CASSDNGQETQYF

j_gene: TRBJ2-3
v_gene: TRBV5-6
CDR3aa: CASSSPDRGRSDTQYF

j_gene: TRBJ2-7
v_gene: TRBV29-1
CDR3aa: CSVSNREQYF

j_gene: TRBJ2-2
v_gene: TRBV5-4
CDR3aa: CASSQDTTNTGELFF

j_gene: TRBJ1-5
v_gene: TRBV29-1
CDR3aa: CSVGGVNQPQHF

j_gene: TRBJ1-2
v_gene: TRBV4-2
CDR3aa: CASSQDPGNYGYTF

j_gene: TRBJ2-7
v_gene: TRBV14
CDR3aa: CASSPGLFYEQYF

j_gene: TRBJ2-7
v_gene: TRBV6-6
CDR3aa: CASSFTTSGPYEQYF

j_gene: TRBJ2-7
v_gene: TRBV11-2
CDR3aa: CASSPQPKDYEQYF

j_gene: TRBJ1-1
v_gene: TRBV5-6
CDR3aa: CASSLGDTEAFF

j_gene: TRBJ1-5
v_gene: TRBV7-9
CDR3aa: CASSLALSNQPQHF

j_gene: TRBJ2-2
v_gene: TRBV6-5
CDR3aa: CASSETHTGELFF

j_gene: TRBJ1-5
v_gene: TRBV19
CDR3aa: CASNQGNQPQHF

j_gene: TRBJ2-1
v_gene: TRBV19
CDR3aa: CASSAGLGLYNEQFF

j_gene: TRBJ1-2
v_gene: TRBV30
CDR3aa: CAWSPIGVYGYTF

j_gene: TRBJ2-7
v_gene: TRBV6-5
CDR3aa: CASSYSKGPYEQYF

j_gene: TRBJ2-3
v_gene: TRBV6-5
CDR3aa: CASSYLLGGPTDTQYF

j_gene: TRBJ2-7
v_gene: TRBV6-6
CDR3aa: CASRAGTSGRYEQYF

j_gene: TRBJ1-2
v_gene: TRBV27
CDR3aa: CASSSPGPNYGYTF

j_gene: TRBJ2-2
v_gene: TRBV6-1
CDR3aa: CASSDAVNTGELFF

j_gene: TRBJ2-1
v_gene: TRBV11-2
CDR3aa: CASSLSGGRYNEQFF

j_gene: TRBJ2-7
v_gene: TRBV29-1
CDR3aa: CSVEGTGGAGAYEQYF

j_gene: TRBJ1-4
v_gene: TRBV28
CDR3aa: CAIARPAEKLFF

j_gene: TRBJ2-3
v_gene: TRBV9
CDR3aa: CAEASDTQYF

j_gene: TRBJ2-7
v_gene: TRBV5-8
CDR3aa: CASSLVTYSYEQYF

j_gene: TRBJ2-3
v_gene: TRBV5-1
CDR3aa: CASSLYSTSGRVDTQYF

j_gene: TRBJ1-1
v_gene: TRBV9
CDR3aa: CASTRTGGMNTEAFF